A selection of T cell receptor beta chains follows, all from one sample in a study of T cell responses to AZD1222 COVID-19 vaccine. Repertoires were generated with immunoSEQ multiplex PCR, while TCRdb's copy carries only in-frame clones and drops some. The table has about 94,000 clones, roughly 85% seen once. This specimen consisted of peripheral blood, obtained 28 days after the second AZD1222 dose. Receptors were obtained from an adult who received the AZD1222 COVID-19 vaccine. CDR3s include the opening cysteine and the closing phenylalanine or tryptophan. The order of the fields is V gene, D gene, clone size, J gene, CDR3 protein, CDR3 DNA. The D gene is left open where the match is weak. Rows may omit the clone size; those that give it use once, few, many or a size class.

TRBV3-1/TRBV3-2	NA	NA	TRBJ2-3	CASSQGRGTLSTQYF	TGTGCCAGCAGCCAAGGCAGGGGAACCCTTAGTACGCAGTATTTT
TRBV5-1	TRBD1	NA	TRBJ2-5	CASSFGTGLQETQYF	TGCGCCAGCAGCTTCGGGACAGGGCTCCAAGAGACCCAGTACTTC
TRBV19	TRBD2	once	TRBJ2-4	CASQEAGGPGAKNIQYF	TGTGCCAGTCAGGAAGCGGGAGGGCCGGGTGCCAAAAACATTCAGTACTTC
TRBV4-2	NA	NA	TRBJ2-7	CASSQEQDYEQYF	TGTGCCAGCAGCCAAGAACAGGATTACGAGCAGTACTTC
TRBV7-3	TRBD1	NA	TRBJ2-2	CASSFDRGGTGELFF	TGTGCCAGCAGCTTTGACAGGGGAGGAACCGGGGAGCTGTTTTTT
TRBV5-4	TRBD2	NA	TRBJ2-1	CASTSGYNEQFF	TGTGCCAGCACTAGCGGCTACAATGAGCAGTTCTTC
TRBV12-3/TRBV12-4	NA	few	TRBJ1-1	CASSLTGTEAFF	TGTGCCAGCAGTCTTACAGGGACTGAAGCTTTCTTT
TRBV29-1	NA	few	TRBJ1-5	CSVKKGIDQPQHF	TGCAGCGTCAAGAAGGGTATAGATCAGCCCCAGCATTTT
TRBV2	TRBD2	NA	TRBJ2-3	CASSFSGTSGLKNTQYF	TGTGCCAGCAGTTTTTCCGGGACTAGCGGTTTAAAGAATACGCAGTATTTT
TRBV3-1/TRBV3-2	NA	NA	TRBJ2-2	CASSRSGLNTGELFF	TGTGCCAGCAGCCGTTCCGGGCTTAACACCGGGGAGCTGTTTTTT
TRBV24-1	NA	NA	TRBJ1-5	CATSDWQGDQPQHF	TGTGCCACCAGTGATTGGCAGGGAGATCAGCCCCAGCATTTT
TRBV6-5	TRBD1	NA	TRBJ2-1	CASRAPGQRYNEQFF	TGTGCCAGCAGGGCCCCGGGACAGCGATATAATGAGCAGTTCTTC
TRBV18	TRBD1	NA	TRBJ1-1	CASLPQRTGGSNTEAFF	TGTGCCAGCTTACCACAGAGGACAGGGGGATCGAACACTGAAGCTTTCTTT
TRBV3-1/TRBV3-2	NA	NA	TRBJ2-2	CASSQLGPNTGELFF	TGTGCCAGCAGCCAATTGGGGCCGAACACCGGGGAGCTGTTTTTT
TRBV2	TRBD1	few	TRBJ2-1	CASSATGSSYNEQFF	TGTGCCAGCAGCGCGACAGGGAGCTCCTACAATGAGCAGTTCTTC
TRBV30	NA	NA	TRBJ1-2	CASTEGSYGYTF	TGTGCCTCCACGGAAGGGTCCTATGGCTACACCTTC
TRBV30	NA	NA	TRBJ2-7	CAWRVPGAYEQYF	TGTGCCTGGAGGGTTCCAGGGGCCTACGAGCAGTACTTC
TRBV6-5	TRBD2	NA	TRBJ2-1	CASSPGLAEYNEQFF	TGTGCCAGCAGTCCGGGACTAGCGGAATACAATGAGCAGTTCTTC
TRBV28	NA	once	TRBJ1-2	CASSLVGGYTF	TGTGCCAGCTCCCTCGTCGGTGGCTACACCTTC
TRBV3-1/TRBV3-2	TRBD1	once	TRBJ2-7	CASSSGTGGFYEQYF	TGTGCCAGCAGCTCCGGGACAGGGGGTTTCTACGAGCAGTACTTC
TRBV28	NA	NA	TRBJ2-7	CASRLNSYEQYF	TGTGCCAGCAGGTTGAACAGCTACGAGCAGTACTTC
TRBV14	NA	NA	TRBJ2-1	CASSQGGAITGRYNEQFF	TGTGCCAGCAGCCAGGGGGGGGCCATTACAGGCCGTTACAATGAGCAGTTCTTC
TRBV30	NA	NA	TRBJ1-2	CAWSVLWPGRMNYGYTF	TGTGCCTGGAGTGTACTCTGGCCGGGCAGGATGAACTATGGCTACACCTTC
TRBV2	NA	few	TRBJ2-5	CASSEQGGGQETQYF	TGTGCCAGCAGTGAACAAGGGGGGGGCCAAGAGACCCAGTACTTC
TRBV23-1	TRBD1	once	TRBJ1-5	CASSHCTGEDQPQHF	TGCGCCAGCAGTCACTGTACAGGGGAGGATCAGCCCCAGCATTTT
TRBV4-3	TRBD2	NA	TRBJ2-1	CASSQEAGGTYNEQFF	TGCGCCAGCAGCCAAGAAGCGGGAGGGACCTACAATGAGCAGTTCTTC
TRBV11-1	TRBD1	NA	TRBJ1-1	CASRPPQGAGTEAFF	TGTGCCAGCAGGCCCCCTCAGGGGGCAGGAACTGAAGCTTTCTTT
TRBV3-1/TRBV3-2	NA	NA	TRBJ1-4	CASSQESRRARKLFF	TGTGCCAGCAGCCAAGAGTCCCGGCGCGCTCGCAAACTGTTTTTT
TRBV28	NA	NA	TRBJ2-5	CASSLGTEGQETQYF	TGTGCCAGCAGTTTAGGGACGGAAGGACAAGAGACCCAGTACTTC
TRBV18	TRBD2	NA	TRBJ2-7	CASSPPGTSGYEQYF	TGTGCCAGCTCACCACCCGGGACTAGCGGATACGAGCAGTACTTC
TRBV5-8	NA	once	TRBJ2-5	CASSPSRGVKTQYF	TGTGCCAGCAGCCCCTCGAGGGGGGTAAAGACCCAGTACTTC
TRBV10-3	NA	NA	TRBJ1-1	CAITKVTGENTEAFF	TGTGCCATCACAAAGGTGACGGGTGAGAACACTGAAGCTTTCTTT
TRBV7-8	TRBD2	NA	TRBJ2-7	CASSRGGVYEQYF	TGTGCCAGCAGCCGGGGGGGAGTCTACGAGCAGTACTTC
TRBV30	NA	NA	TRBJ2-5	CAWTHAGTETQYF	TGTGCCTGGACCCACGCAGGGACAGAGACCCAGTACTTC